The 5 T cell receptor beta chains below all came from one sample that was sequenced in a study of T cell responses to AZD1222 COVID-19 vaccine. TCRdb's table, derived via immunoSEQ multiplex PCR, lists solely in-frame clones and lacks some. The table records 25,000 to 35,000 clones, under 90% of them present only once. Sequences were derived from peripheral blood, sampled on day 0 of AZD1222 vaccination. These receptors were collected from an adult in good health.

The chain couples TRBV23-1 to TRBJ1-5, with D tentatively TRBD1 (5 bases). TRBV23-1 is marked as an open reading frame, function uncertain. V lost 0 bases and J lost 6, with 18 bases in between. The CDR3 sequence is 17 residues long. As DNA, the CDR3 is TGCGCCAGCAGTCAATCGGGGCAGACCTGCGGGGTTCAGCCCCAGCATTTT. This encodes CASSQSGQTCGVQPQHF.

This clone has a single count. The gene calls are TRBV9 and TRBJ1-6, with TRBD1 as a possible D gene (5 bases). Per the germline V gene, CDR1 is SGDLS and CDR2 is YYNGEE. Trimming removed 0 bases from V and 11 bases from J, with 9 bases in between. This CDR3 contains 13 residues. This CDR3 reads CASSVAGIPPLHF. CDR3 DNA: TGTGCCAGCAGCGTAGCAGGGATTCCACCCCTCCACTTT.

Only a few counts were recorded for this clone. The V call is TRBV7-2, the J call TRBJ2-2, with 8 positions matching TRBD2. The germline gives CDR1 SGHTA, CDR2 FQGNSA. The CDR3 spans 16 residues. J lost 4 bases, V lost 1 base, and 5 bases had no gene match. CDR3 in DNA: TGTGCCAGCAGCTTAGTCTCGGGACTAGGCACCGGGGAGCTGTTTTTT. It encodes CASSLVSGLGTGELFF.

V usage is TRBV12-5 and J usage is TRBJ2-7; 9 bases fit TRBD1. Germline V gene sequence: CDR1 LGHNT, CDR2 FRNRAP. The V segment lost 1 base and the J segment 6 bases; nucleotides outside the gene matches: 1. This CDR3 comprises 13 residues. The CDR3 reads CASGLGQGGEQYF. The CDR3, as DNA: TGTGCTAGTGGTTTGGGACAGGGGGGCGAGCAGTACTTC.

The chain uses TRBV4-3 and TRBJ2-7; D gene uncertain. Trimming pared 2 bases from V and 6 bases from J, leaving 14 bases between. Germline-derived CDR1 and CDR2 are LGHNA and YSLEER. The CDR3 covers 14 residues. CDR3 sequence: CASSQIQGVGEQYF. Here the CDR3 DNA reads TGCGCCAGCAGCCAAATCCAAGGAGTGGGCGAGCAGTACTTC.